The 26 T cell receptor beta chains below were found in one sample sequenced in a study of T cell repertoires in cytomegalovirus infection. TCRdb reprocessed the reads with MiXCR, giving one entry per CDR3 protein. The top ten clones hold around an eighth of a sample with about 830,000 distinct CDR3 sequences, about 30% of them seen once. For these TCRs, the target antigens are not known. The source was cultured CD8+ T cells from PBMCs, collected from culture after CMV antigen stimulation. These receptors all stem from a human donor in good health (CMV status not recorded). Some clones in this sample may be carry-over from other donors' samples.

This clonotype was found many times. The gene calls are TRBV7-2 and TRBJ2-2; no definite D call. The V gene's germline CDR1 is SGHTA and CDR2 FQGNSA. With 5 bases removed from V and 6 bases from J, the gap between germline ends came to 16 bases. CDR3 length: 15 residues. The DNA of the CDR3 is TGTGCCAGCAGCCCCCCAGGAGTTCGATCCGGGGAGCTGTTTTTT. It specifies CASSPPGVRSGELFF.

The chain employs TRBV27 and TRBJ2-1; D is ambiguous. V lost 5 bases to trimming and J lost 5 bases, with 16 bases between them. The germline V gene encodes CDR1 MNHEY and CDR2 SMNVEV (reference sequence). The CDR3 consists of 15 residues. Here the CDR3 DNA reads TGTGCCAGCAGTCTGCAGCCTTACCCTGACAATGAGCAGTTCTTC. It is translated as CASSLQPYPDNEQFF.

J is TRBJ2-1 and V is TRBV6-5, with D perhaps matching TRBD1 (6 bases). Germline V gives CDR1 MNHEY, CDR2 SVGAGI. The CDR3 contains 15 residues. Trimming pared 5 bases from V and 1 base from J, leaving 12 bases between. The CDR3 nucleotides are TGTGCCAGCAGTATGACGGACAGTTCCTACAATGAGCAGTTCTTC. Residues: CASSMTDSSYNEQFF.

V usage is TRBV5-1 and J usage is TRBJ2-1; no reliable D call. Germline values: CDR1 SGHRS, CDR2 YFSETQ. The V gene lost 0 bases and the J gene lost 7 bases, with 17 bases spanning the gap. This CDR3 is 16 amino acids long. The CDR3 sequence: CASSLALGLRGNEQFF. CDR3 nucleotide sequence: TGCGCCAGCAGCTTGGCTTTAGGTCTTCGCGGAAATGAGCAGTTCTTC. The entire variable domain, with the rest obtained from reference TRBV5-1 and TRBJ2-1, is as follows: KAGVTQTPRYLIKTRGQQVTLSCSPISGHRSVSWYQQTPGQGLQFLFEYFSETQRNKGNFPGRFSGRQFSNSRSEMNVSTLELGDSALYLCASSLALGLRGNEQFFGPGTRLTVL.

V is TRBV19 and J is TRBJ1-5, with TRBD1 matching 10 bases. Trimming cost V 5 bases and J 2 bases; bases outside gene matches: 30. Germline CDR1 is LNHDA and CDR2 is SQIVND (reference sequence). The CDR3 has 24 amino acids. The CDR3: CASSVHRDRGLIAISPSGNQPQHF. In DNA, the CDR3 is TGTGCCAGTAGTGTTCACCGGGACAGGGGACTTATAGCAATCAGCCCCAGCGGCAATCAGCCCCAGCATTTT.

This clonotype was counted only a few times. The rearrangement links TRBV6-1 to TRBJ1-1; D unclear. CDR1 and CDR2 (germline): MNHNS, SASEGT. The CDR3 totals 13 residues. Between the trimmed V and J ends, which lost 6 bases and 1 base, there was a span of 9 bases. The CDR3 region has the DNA TGTGCCAGCAGGTTTAGGGCGAACACTGAAGCTTTCTTT. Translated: CASRFRANTEAFF.

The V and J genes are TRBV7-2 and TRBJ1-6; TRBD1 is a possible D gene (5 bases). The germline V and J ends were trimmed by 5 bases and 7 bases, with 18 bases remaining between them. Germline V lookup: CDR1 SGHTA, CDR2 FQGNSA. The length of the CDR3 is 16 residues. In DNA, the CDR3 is TGTGCCAGCAGCCGAGGACGGGGGGGTTCGAATTCACCCCTCCACTTT. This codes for CASSRGRGGSNSPLHF.

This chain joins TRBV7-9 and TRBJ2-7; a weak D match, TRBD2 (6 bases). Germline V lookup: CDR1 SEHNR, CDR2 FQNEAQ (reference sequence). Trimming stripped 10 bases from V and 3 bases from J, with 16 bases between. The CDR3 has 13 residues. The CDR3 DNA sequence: TGTGCCATCGAACGGGGGACTTACTACGAGCAGTACGTC. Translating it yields CAIERGTYYEQYV.

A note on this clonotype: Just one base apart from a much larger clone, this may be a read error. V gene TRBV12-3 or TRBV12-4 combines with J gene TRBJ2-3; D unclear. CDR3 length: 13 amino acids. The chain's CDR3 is CASGLPALDTQYF. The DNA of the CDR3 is TGTGCCAGCGGTTTACCCGCTTTAGATACGCAGTATTTT.

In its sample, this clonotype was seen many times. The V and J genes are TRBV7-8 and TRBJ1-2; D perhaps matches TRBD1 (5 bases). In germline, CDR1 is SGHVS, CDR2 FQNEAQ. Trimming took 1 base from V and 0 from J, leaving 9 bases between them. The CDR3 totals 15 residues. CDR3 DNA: TGTGCCAGCAGCTTAGGGGGGGTAGCTAACTATGGCTACACCTTC. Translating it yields CASSLGGVANYGYTF.

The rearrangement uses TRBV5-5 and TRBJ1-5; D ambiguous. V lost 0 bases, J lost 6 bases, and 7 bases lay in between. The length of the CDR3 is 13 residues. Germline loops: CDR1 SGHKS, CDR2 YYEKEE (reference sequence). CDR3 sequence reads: CASSLAGFQPQHF. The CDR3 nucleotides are TGTGCCAGCAGCTTGGCAGGTTTTCAGCCCCAGCATTTT. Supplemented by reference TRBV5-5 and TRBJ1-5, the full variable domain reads DAGVTQSPTHLIKTRGQQVTLRCSPISGHKSVSWYQQVLGQGPQFIFQYYEKEERGRGNFPDRFSARQFPNYSSELNVNALLLGDSALYLCASSLAGFQPQHFGDGTRLSIL.

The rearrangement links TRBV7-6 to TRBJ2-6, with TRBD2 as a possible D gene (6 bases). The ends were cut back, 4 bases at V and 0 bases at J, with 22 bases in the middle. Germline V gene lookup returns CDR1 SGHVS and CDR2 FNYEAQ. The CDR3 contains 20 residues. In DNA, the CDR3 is TGTGCCAGCAGCTCTCCTCTGCTGCGGGACTTAAGCTCTGGGGCCAACGTCCTGACTTTC. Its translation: CASSSPLLRDLSSGANVLTF.

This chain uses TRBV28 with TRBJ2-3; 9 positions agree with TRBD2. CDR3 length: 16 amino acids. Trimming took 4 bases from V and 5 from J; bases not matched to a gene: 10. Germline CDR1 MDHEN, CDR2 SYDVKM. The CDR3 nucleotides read TGTGCCAGCAGTTGGGGACTAGCTGGGTTGGGAGATACGCAGTATTTT. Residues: CASSWGLAGLGDTQYF.

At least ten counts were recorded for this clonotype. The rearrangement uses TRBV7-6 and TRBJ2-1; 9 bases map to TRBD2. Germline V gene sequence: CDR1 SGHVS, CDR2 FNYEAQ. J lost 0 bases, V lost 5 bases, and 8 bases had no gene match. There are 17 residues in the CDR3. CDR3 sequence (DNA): TGTGCCAGCAGCCTGGGTAGCGGGGGCTCCTCCTACAATGAGCAGTTCTTC. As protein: CASSLGSGGSSYNEQFF.

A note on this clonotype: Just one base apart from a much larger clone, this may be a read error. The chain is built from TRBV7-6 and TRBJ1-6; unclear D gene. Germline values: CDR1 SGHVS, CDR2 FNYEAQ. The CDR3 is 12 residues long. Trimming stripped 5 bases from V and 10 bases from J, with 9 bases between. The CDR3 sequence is CASSPPGSPLHF. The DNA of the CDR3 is TGTGCCAGCAGCCCACCGGGCTCACCCCTCCACTTT.

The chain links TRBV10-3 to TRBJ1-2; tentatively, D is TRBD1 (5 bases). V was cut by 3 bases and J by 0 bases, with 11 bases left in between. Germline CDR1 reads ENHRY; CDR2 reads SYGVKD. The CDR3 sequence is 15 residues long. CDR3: CAISEGAAANYGYTF. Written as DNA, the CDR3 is TGTGCCATCAGTGAAGGGGCAGCAGCTAACTATGGCTACACCTTC.

The CDR3 spells CAISESGQFEPGELFF. In DNA, the CDR3 is TGTGCCATCAGTGAGTCTGGCCAGTTCGAGCCCGGGGAGCTGTTTTTT. The gene calls are TRBV10-3 and TRBJ2-2; D is uncertain. The germline V gene has CDR1 ENHRY and CDR2 SYGVKD. The CDR3 sequence is 16 residues long. V dropped 0 bases and J dropped 6 bases, with 14 bases sitting between them.

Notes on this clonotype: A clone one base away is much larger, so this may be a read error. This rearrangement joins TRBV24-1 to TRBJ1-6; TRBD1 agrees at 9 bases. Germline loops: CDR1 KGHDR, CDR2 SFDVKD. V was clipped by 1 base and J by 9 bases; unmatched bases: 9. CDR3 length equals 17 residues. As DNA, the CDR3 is TGTGCCACCAGTGATTTAGCTAGGACAGGGGACTTTTCACCCCTCCACTTT. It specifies CATSDLARTGDFSPLHF.

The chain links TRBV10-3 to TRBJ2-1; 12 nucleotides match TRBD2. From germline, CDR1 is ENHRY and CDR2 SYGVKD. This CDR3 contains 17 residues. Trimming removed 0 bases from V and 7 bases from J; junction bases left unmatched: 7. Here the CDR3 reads CAISESPSGGAWNEQFF. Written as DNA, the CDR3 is TGTGCCATCAGTGAGTCTCCTAGCGGGGGGGCGTGGAATGAGCAGTTCTTC.

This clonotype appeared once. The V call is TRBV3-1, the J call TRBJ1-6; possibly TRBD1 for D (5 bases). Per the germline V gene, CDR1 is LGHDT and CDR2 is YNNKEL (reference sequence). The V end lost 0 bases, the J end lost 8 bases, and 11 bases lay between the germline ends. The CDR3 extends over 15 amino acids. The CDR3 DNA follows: TGTGCCAGCAGCCAAGAAAGGGACCCGGATTCACCCCTCCACTTT. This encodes CASSQERDPDSPLHF.

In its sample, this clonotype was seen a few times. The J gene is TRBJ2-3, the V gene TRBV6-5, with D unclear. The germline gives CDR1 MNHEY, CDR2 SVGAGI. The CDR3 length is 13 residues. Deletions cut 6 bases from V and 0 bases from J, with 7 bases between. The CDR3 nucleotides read TGTGCCAGCAGCAGAATCAGCACAGATACGCAGTATTTT. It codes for CASSRISTDTQYF.

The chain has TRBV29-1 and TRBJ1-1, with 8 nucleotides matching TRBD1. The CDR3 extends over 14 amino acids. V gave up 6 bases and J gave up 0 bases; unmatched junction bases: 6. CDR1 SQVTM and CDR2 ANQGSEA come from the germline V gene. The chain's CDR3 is CSVCGDRMNTEAFF. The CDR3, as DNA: TGCAGCGTCTGTGGGGACAGGATGAACACTGAAGCTTTCTTT.

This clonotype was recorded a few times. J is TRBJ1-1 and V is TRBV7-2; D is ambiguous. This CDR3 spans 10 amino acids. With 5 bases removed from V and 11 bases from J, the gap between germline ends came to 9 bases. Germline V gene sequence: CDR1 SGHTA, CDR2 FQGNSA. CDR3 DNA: TGTGCCAGCAGCCTCGGAGACGCTTTCTTT. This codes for CASSLGDAFF.

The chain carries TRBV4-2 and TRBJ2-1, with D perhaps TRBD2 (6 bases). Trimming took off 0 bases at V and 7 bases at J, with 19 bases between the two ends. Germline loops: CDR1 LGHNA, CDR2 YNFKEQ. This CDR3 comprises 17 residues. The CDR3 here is CASSQDLYGDFRNEQFF. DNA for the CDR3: TGTGCCAGCAGCCAAGATTTATACGGGGACTTTAGAAATGAGCAGTTCTTC.

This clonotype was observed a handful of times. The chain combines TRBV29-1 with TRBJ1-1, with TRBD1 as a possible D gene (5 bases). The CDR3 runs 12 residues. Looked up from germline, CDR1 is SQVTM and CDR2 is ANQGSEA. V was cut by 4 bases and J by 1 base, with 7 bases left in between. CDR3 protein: CSVGGRNTEAFF. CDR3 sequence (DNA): TGCAGCGTTGGGGGCAGGAACACTGAAGCTTTCTTT.

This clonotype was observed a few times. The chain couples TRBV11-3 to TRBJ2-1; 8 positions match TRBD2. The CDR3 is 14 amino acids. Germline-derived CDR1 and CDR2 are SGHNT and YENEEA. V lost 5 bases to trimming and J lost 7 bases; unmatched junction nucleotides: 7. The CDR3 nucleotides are TGTGCCAGCAGCCCCGGGACTAGGAGAAATGAGCAGTTCTTC. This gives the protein CASSPGTRRNEQFF.